This T cell receptor (beta chain) was identified in a study of CD8 T cells in ankylosing spondylitis. Findings and caveats of the study: A subset of motif variants has previously been described in the synovial fluid and blood of reactive arthritis. Within ankylosing spondylitis blood, a TCR beta motif made up of under 10 highly homologous variants appeared to be characteristic.

Germline-derived CDR1 and CDR2 are SGHTA and FQGNSA. This CDR3 has 13 amino acids. The ends were cut back, 7 bases at V and 2 bases at J, with 11 bases in the middle. TCRdb reprocessed the 5' RACE reads via MiXCR and lists one record per CDR3 protein. The table records 300,000 to 350,000 distinct CDR3 sequences, about a fifth of them present only once. Turning to this clonotype: Its specificity is not known.

The gene calls are TRBV7-2 and TRBJ1-1; D uncertain. The receptor comes from a female donor with ankylosing spondylitis or in good health (not recorded which). The sample taken for sequencing was blood, either unsorted or a sorted T cell fraction (not recorded which). This CDR3 reads CASKTQFNTEAFF. CDR3 coding DNA: TGTGCCAGCAAGACACAGTTCAACACTGAAGCTTTCTTT.